This T cell receptor beta chain came from a study of control samples from healthy donors and cancer patients (dated by TCRdb to 2018 to 2021). The germline V gene yields SGDLS for CDR1 and YYNGEE for CDR2. Relative to germline, V is missing 3 bases and J is missing 4 bases, with 5 bases of the junction outside any gene match. The CDR3 holds 15 amino acids from the cysteine to the phenylalanine. The entry retains the CDR3 DNA only, 45 bases that are in frame from base 1. This clone was seen just once. This receptor's antigen is unknown. There are no base qualities to consult, and no much larger clone falls within one base. Libraries were made using the immunoSEQ multiplex PCR assay. In TCRdb, the immuneACCESS table is reduced to in-frame sequences with V and J assigned. These tables do not hold every clone; where another copy was compared, an unresolved V gene accounts for under half, and the others remain unexplained. This sample is represented by roughly 140,000 clones; 85% to 95% of them were singletons. Together, the top ten hold over 2% of the sample.

Sequencing input: blood. The clonotype was recovered from a man between 50 and 59 years old in good health. Recombination linked TRBV9 to TRBJ2-7; 12 bases in between match TRBD2. The nucleotide sequence is given as TGTGCCAGCAGCGCCAGACTAGCGGGAGCGTACGAGCAGTACTTC. Translated, it gives CASSARLAGAYEQYF.